This TCR beta chain was sequenced for a study of CD8+CD57+ T cells in acquired aplastic anemia. This clonotype was counted at least ten times. Germline loops: CDR1 MNHEY, CDR2 SVGAGI. This CDR3 has 15 residues. With 4 bases removed from V and 2 bases from J, the gap between germline ends came to 15 bases. TCR beta VDJ combinations and CDR3 sequences were profiled from genomic DNA. MiXCR, run by TCRdb on the reads, gives a single entry per CDR3 protein. The data show under 200,000 distinct CDR3 sequences, roughly 48% seen once. The gene calls are TRBV6-5 and TRBJ2-7; D may be TRBD1 (6 bases). The material sequenced was sorted CD4+, CD8+, or CD8+CD57+ T cells (not recorded which) from PBMCs. The receptor was isolated from a human donor in good health. The CDR3 region is CASSFRDTYAYEQYF. The CDR3 coding sequence is TGTGCCAGCAGTTTCCGGGACACCTACGCCTACGAGCAGTACTTC.